These 9 T cell receptor beta chains were all obtained from the same sample, sequenced in a study of T-cell memory formation after mild COVID-19. TCRdb reanalysed the 5' RACE reads using MiXCR and keeps one entry per CDR3 protein. The sample has over 55,000 distinct CDR3 sequences; about 12% are singletons. The sequenced sample consisted of PBMCs or a T cell subset sorted from them (not recorded which). The source of these receptors is a man between 18 and 35 years old who had mild COVID-19 (a few samples of this study predate the infection). Cell type and time point are not known.

The rearrangement joins TRBV6-2 or TRBV6-3 to TRBJ1-1; maybe TRBD1 (5 bases). V lost 2 bases and J lost 1, with 14 bases in between. This CDR3 comprises 16 residues. Germline V gene data show CDR1 as MNHEY and CDR2 as SVGEGT. Written as DNA, the CDR3 is TGTGCCAGCAGTTACCCCAGGGTCCGGTGGAACACTGAAGCTTTCTTT. Translated, it gives CASSYPRVRWNTEAFF.

This clonotype was recorded many times. The chain employs TRBV6-1 and TRBJ2-2, with 12 bases aligning to TRBD2. CDR3 length equals 15 residues. CDR1 and CDR2 from the germline V gene are MNHNS and SASEGT. The ends lost 2 bases at V and 6 bases at J; junction bases unmatched: 1. CDR3 region: CASSELAGGPGELFF. CDR3 bases: TGTGCCAGCAGTGAACTAGCGGGGGGGCCCGGGGAGCTGTTTTTT.

This chain uses TRBV6-2 or TRBV6-3 with TRBJ1-5; the D gene is possibly TRBD1 (5 bases). V was trimmed by 6 bases and J by 6 bases, leaving 15 bases between them. The germline V gene encodes CDR1 MNHEY and CDR2 SVGEGT. This CDR3 is 14 amino acids long. CDR3 sequence (DNA): TGTGCCAGCAGAAAGGGGCAGAGGGGTCAGCCCCAGCATTTT. Its translation is CASRKGQRGQPQHF.

This clonotype was seen many times. The genes are TRBV7-3 and TRBJ2-3; D is ambiguous. Trimming took off 1 base at V and 4 bases at J, with 6 bases between the two ends. This CDR3 region has 13 residues. The germline V gene encodes CDR1 SGHTA and CDR2 FQGTGA. As DNA, the CDR3 is TGTGCCAGCAGCTTAAGCGCTTCAGATACGCAGTATTTT. It specifies CASSLSASDTQYF.

The chain combines TRBV3-1 with TRBJ2-1; no clear D. Trimming left V 2 bases short and J 0 bases short, with 14 bases between. From germline, CDR1 is LGHDT and CDR2 YNNKEL (reference sequence). CDR3 length: 17 amino acids. CDR3 in amino acids: CASSQQIKASSYNEQFF. CDR3 sequence (DNA): TGTGCCAGCAGCCAACAGATTAAGGCCAGCTCCTACAATGAGCAGTTCTTC.

The chain is built from TRBV7-2 and TRBJ2-7; 8 positions agree with TRBD2. CDR3 length: 14 amino acids. Trimming at V came to 7 bases and at J to 1 base, leaving 6 bases not matched to a gene. Per germline, CDR1 SGHTA and CDR2 FQGNSA. This CDR3 reads CASNNGGASYEQYV. The CDR3 DNA is TGTGCCAGCAACAACGGGGGGGCGTCCTACGAGCAGTACGTC.

By share of the sample, this clonotype is large. The V and J genes are TRBV7-3 and TRBJ2-5; the match to TRBD2 covers 8 bases. V lost 5 bases and J lost 5; bases outside the gene matches: 7. From germline, CDR1 is SGHTA and CDR2 FQGTGA. The CDR3 runs to 14 residues. The CDR3 region is CASSPGGPLETQYF. CDR3 in DNA: TGTGCCAGCAGCCCGGGGGGGCCCTTGGAGACCCAGTACTTC.

The chain employs TRBV5-1 and TRBJ1-4; weak D call: TRBD1 (6 bases). The V gene's germline CDR1 is SGHRS and CDR2 YFSETQ. V shed 5 bases and J shed 8 bases, with 16 bases lying between them. The CDR3 has 14 amino acids. The CDR3 DNA is TGCGCCAGCAGGAGCATTCCAGGGGAGGAAAAACTGTTTTTT. Its translation is CASRSIPGEEKLFF. Based on the CDR3 plus reference TRBV5-1 and TRBJ1-4, the full variable domain is KAGVTQTPRYLIKTRGQQVTLSCSPISGHRSVSWYQQTPGQGLQFLFEYFSETQRNKGNFPGRFSGRQFSNSRSEMNVSTLELGDSALYLCASRSIPGEEKLFFGSGTQLSVL.

This clonotype was counted a few times. This rearrangement joins TRBV12-3 or TRBV12-4 to TRBJ2-7, with 8 bases matching TRBD1. The CDR3 is made up of 14 amino acids. Losses at the gene ends were 2 bases for V and 4 bases for J; bases not matched to a gene: 4. The CDR3 sequence is CASSLTDRAYEQYF. In nucleotides, the CDR3 is TGTGCCAGCAGTTTAACGGACAGGGCTTACGAGCAGTACTTC.